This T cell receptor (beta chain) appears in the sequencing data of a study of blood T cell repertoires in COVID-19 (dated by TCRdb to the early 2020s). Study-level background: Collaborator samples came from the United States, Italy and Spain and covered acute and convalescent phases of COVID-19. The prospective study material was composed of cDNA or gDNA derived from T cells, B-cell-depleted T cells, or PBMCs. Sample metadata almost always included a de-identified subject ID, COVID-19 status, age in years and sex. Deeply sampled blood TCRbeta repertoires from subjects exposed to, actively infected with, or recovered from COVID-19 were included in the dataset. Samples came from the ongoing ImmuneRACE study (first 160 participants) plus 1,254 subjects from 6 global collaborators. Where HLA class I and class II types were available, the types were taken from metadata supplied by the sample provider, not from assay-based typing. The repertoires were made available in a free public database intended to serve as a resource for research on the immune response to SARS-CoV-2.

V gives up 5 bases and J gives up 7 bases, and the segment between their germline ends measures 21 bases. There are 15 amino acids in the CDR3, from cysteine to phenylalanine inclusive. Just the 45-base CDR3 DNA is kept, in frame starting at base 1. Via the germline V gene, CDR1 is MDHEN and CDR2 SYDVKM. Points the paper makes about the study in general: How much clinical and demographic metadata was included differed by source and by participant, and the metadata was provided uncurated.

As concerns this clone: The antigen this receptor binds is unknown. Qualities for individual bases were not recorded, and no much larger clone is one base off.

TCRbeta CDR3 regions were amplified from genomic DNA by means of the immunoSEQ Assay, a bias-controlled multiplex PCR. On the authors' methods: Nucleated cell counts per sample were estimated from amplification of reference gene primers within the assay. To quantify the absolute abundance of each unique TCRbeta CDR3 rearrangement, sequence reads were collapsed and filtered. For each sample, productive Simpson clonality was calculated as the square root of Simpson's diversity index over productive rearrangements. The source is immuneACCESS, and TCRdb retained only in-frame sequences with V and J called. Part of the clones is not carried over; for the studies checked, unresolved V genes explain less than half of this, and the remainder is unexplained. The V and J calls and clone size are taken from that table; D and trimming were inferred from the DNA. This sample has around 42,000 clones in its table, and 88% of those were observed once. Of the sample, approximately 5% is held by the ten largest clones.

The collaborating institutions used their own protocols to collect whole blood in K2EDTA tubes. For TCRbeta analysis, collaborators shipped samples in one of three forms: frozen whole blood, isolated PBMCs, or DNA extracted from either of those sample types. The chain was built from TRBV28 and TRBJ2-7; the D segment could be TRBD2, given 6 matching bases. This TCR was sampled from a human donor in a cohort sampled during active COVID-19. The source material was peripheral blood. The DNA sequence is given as TGTGCCAGCAGTCCCGGTTCAGCGGGTCTGGGGGAGCAGTACTTC. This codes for CASSPGSAGLGEQYF. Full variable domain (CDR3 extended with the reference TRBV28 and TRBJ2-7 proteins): DVKVTQSSRYLVKRTGEKVFLECVQDMDHENMFWYRQDPGLGLRLIYFSYDVKMKEKGDIPEGYSVSREKKERFSLILESASTNQTSMYLCASSPGSAGLGEQYFGPGTRLTVT.